The 27 T cell receptor beta chains in this list originate from one sample, sequenced in a study of cytomegalovirus exposure and HLA in healthy donors. The PCR contained 60 Vbeta and 13 Jbeta primers. Data came from immunoSEQ multiplex PCR; TCRdb stores just in-frame clones and leaves some out. The sample contains about 120,000 clones, 15% of which appear only once. The source material was PBMCs. The source is a woman younger than 35 in good health and CMV-seronegative.

This sequence joins TRBV11-2 and TRBJ2-1; the D gene is possibly TRBD1 (6 bases). CDR1 is SGHAT, CDR2 FQNNGV, per germline. This CDR3 region has 16 residues. Trimming took 5 bases from V and 0 from J, leaving 14 bases between them. The CDR3 spells CASSVGQLSSYNEQFF. CDR3 sequence (DNA): TGTGCCAGCAGCGTCGGACAGCTTAGCTCCTACAATGAGCAGTTCTTC.

This rearrangement joins TRBV29-1 to TRBJ2-5, with D tentatively TRBD2 (6 bases). This CDR3 is built from 12 residues. V lost 3 bases to trimming and J lost 2 bases, with 7 bases between them. CDR1 SQVTM and CDR2 ANQGSEA come from the germline V gene. CDR3 DNA sequence: TGCAGCGTTGAGGCGGGGCAAGAGACCCAGTACTTC. It is translated as CSVEAGQETQYF.

The sample holds many counts of this clone. This chain joins TRBV5-1 and TRBJ1-4, with D perhaps matching TRBD1 (5 bases). The CDR3 is made up of 14 amino acids. Germline V lookup: CDR1 SGHRS, CDR2 YFSETQ. The ends were cut back, 5 bases at V and 4 bases at J, with 12 bases in the middle. The DNA of the CDR3 is TGCGCCAGCAGTGAATCAGGGAATAATGAAAAACTGTTTTTT. The encoded protein is CASSESGNNEKLFF.

This clone was seen a few times. This chain links TRBV2 with TRBJ1-5; D gene ambiguous. The V and J ends lost 7 bases and 3 bases respectively, with 13 bases between them. The CDR3 extends over 14 amino acids. Germline-derived CDR1 and CDR2 are SNHLY and FYNNEI. The CDR3 coding sequence is TGTGCCAGCACGGTCCAATCCGACAATCAGCCCCAGCATTTT. It translates to CASTVQSDNQPQHF.

The table lists this clone with a few counts. V and J are TRBV5-4 and TRBJ2-3; maybe TRBD2 (5 bases). CDR1 and CDR2 from the germline V gene are SGHNT and YYREEE (reference sequence). The CDR3 totals 13 residues. The V end was cut by 5 bases, the J end by 6 bases, with 13 bases between. The CDR3 here is CASSRWSGDTQYF. The CDR3 DNA follows: TGTGCCAGCAGTCGATGGAGCGGTGATACGCAGTATTTT.

This clone was observed a handful of times. The chain couples TRBV29-1 to TRBJ2-1; weak D call: TRBD1 (6 bases). CDR1 and CDR2 from the germline V gene are SQVTM and ANQGSEA. This CDR3 is 13 amino acids long. The germline V and J ends were trimmed by 6 bases and 2 bases, with 11 bases remaining between them. CDR3 DNA sequence: TGCAGCGTCGCAGGACAGACCTACAATGAGCAGTTCTTC. Translated, it gives CSVAGQTYNEQFF.

The chain joins TRBV7-8 to TRBJ1-5; D not resolved. V lost 3 bases and J lost 5, with 14 bases in between. This CDR3 region has 15 residues. Germline V gives CDR1 SGHVS, CDR2 FQNEAQ. The CDR3 nucleotides read TGTGCCAGCAGCTTTAGTTCCGGGATCGATCAGCCCCAGCATTTT. Amino acid sequence: CASSFSSGIDQPQHF. The full variable domain, completed using reference TRBV7-8 and TRBJ1-5, is GAGVSQSPRYKVAKRGQDVALRCDPISGHVSLFWYQQALGQGPEFLTYFQNEAQLDKSGLPSDRFFAERPEGSVSTLKIQRTQQEDSAVYLCASSFSSGIDQPQHFGDGTRLSIL.

This clone was observed a handful of times. The chain uses TRBV10-1 and TRBJ2-7; 10 bases are a match to TRBD2. V was clipped by 5 bases and J by 7 bases; unmatched bases: 5. Looked up from germline, CDR1 is WNHNN and CDR2 is SYGVQD (reference sequence). The CDR3 is 13 amino acids. CDR3 in amino acids: CASSPGTSVEQYF. The DNA for the CDR3 is TGCGCCAGCAGTCCCGGGACTAGCGTTGAGCAGTACTTC.

This clone was counted between two and nine times. The chain is built from TRBV14 and TRBJ2-7; 11 bases are shared with TRBD1. The germline V gene has CDR1 SGHDN and CDR2 FVKESK. J gave up 7 bases and V 4 bases, and 9 bases lay outside the gene matches. The CDR3 totals 15 residues. CDR3 nucleotides: TGTGCCAGCAGCCTAGGACAGGGGGCTATAAGGGAGCAGTACTTC. Residues: CASSLGQGAIREQYF.

This clone was seen more than once but under ten times. V gene TRBV18 combines with J gene TRBJ2-7; TRBD2 agrees at 14 bases. The CDR3 sequence is 16 residues long. V trimming: 4 bases; J trimming: 5 bases; junction bases outside the gene matches: 7. The germline gives CDR1 KGHSH, CDR2 LQKENI. The chain's CDR3 is CASSHGLAGGTHEQYF. The CDR3 DNA reads as TGTGCCAGCTCACACGGACTAGCGGGAGGTACCCACGAGCAGTACTTC.

This clone has more than one count but fewer than ten. J is TRBJ2-3 and V is TRBV29-1, with 14 positions matching TRBD2. This CDR3 comprises 14 residues. Germline CDR1 is SQVTM and CDR2 is ANQGSEA. J gave up 3 bases and V 8 bases, and 4 bases lay outside the gene matches. The CDR3 coding sequence is TGCAGCACCGGGACTAGCGGGAGTACAGATACGCAGTATTTT. The encoded protein is CSTGTSGSTDTQYF.

J is TRBJ2-3 and V is TRBV27, with 7 bases matching TRBD2. Germline V gives CDR1 MNHEY, CDR2 SMNVEV (reference sequence). There are 17 residues in the CDR3. V lost 7 bases, J lost 0 bases, and 13 bases stayed unmatched. The CDR3 sequence: CASTHTRLAVSTDTQYF. The CDR3 region has the DNA TGTGCCAGCACTCACACTCGGCTAGCGGTAAGCACAGATACGCAGTATTTT.

The chain couples TRBV19 to TRBJ1-5, with 8 bases that match TRBD1. With 4 bases clipped from V and 4 bases from J, the junction kept 12 bases outside the gene matches. CDR3 length: 17 amino acids. CDR1 is LNHDA and CDR2 is SQIVND in the germline V gene (reference sequence). The CDR3 loop is CASSSGRPGGANQPQHF. DNA of the CDR3: TGTGCCAGTAGTAGCGGGAGACCAGGGGGCGCGAATCAGCCCCAGCATTTT.

This sequence joins TRBV28 and TRBJ2-3; 7 bases fit TRBD1. V dropped 5 bases and J dropped 2; count of bases not matched to a gene: 13. Per the germline V gene, CDR1 is MDHEN and CDR2 is SYDVKM. This CDR3 is 17 amino acids long. The CDR3 here is CASSPPGQVPPTDTQYF. CDR3 coding DNA: TGTGCCAGCAGTCCCCCCGGACAGGTTCCCCCCACAGATACGCAGTATTTT.

This clone was counted between two and nine times. The gene calls are TRBV4-3 and TRBJ2-7; TRBD2 aligns across 13 bases. The CDR3 is 17 amino acids. Per the germline V gene, CDR1 is LGHNA and CDR2 is YSLEER. Trimming cost V 0 bases and J 4 bases; bases outside gene matches: 6. CDR3 region: CASSQDRTSGGKYEQYF. The CDR3, as DNA: TGCGCCAGCAGCCAAGATCGGACTAGCGGGGGAAAATACGAGCAGTACTTC.

The chain carries TRBV19 and TRBJ1-1; D gene unclear. This CDR3 has 15 residues. Germline CDR1 reads LNHDA; CDR2 reads SQIVND (reference sequence). Trimming took off 5 bases at V and 0 bases at J, with 13 bases between the two ends. The CDR3 region has the DNA TGTGCCAGTAGTCGGCAGAGCGACTTGAACACTGAAGCTTTCTTT. Encoded protein: CASSRQSDLNTEAFF. Combining the CDR3 with reference TRBV19 and TRBJ1-1 gives the whole variable domain DGGITQSPKYLFRKEGQNVTLSCEQNLNHDAMYWYRQDPGQGLRLIYYSQIVNDFQKGDIAEGYSVSREKKESFPLTVTSAQKNPTAFYLCASSRQSDLNTEAFFGQGTRLTVV.

The CDR3: CASSGQGWSYEQYF. CDR3 bases: TGTGCCAGCAGCGGACAGGGGTGGTCCTACGAGCAGTACTTC. The rearrangement uses TRBV7-9 and TRBJ2-7; 9 bases line up with TRBD1. CDR3 length equals 14 residues. V shed 5 bases, J shed 1 base, and the junction held 3 bases outside the gene matches. Per the germline V gene, CDR1 is SEHNR and CDR2 is FQNEAQ (reference sequence).

The V and J genes are TRBV27 and TRBJ2-7, with TRBD2 matching 7 bases. Looked up from germline, CDR1 is MNHEY and CDR2 is SMNVEV (reference sequence). Trimming took 1 base from V and 5 from J; bases not matched to a gene: 5. The CDR3 sequence is 14 residues long. CDR3 DNA: TGTGCCAGCAGTTTATGGGGGGGGAGGAACGAGCAGTACTTC. Protein sequence: CASSLWGGRNEQYF.

This clone came up a few times. This chain joins TRBV4-3 and TRBJ2-3; 8 bases match TRBD1. Unmatched junction bases numbered 5, after V lost 0 bases and J lost 3 bases. Germline V CDR1 and CDR2: LGHNA, YSLEER. This CDR3 region has 16 residues. CDR3 bases: TGCGCCAGCAGCCAAGATTTCAGGGGGCGAACAGATACGCAGTATTTT. As protein: CASSQDFRGRTDTQYF.

This clone showed up just a few times. The chain couples TRBV7-8 to TRBJ1-4, with D uncertain. Trimming removed 5 bases at V and 4 bases at J, with 8 bases between. CDR1 is SGHVS and CDR2 is FQNEAQ in the germline V gene. This CDR3 region has 13 residues. CDR3 amino acids: CASSPSGNEKLFF. The CDR3 DNA reads TGTGCCAGCAGCCCAAGCGGTAATGAAAAACTGTTTTTT.

This chain links TRBV2 with TRBJ2-1; 7 nucleotides match TRBD2. There are 15 residues in the CDR3. With V trimmed by 4 bases and J by 1 base, 4 bases remained unmatched. CDR1 and CDR2 from the germline V gene are SNHLY and FYNNEI. CDR3 loop: CASSGTGGSYNEQFF. The CDR3 coding sequence is TGTGCCAGCAGTGGTACGGGGGGATCCTACAATGAGCAGTTCTTC.

The gene calls are TRBV7-9 and TRBJ1-2; 10 nucleotides agree with TRBD1. This CDR3 spans 15 amino acids. Germline-derived CDR1 and CDR2 are SEHNR and FQNEAQ (reference sequence). V was clipped by 4 bases and J by 5 bases; unmatched bases: 7. CDR3 nucleotide sequence: TGTGCCAGCAGCTCGGACAGGGGGGCGTCATATGGCTACACCTTC. It codes for CASSSDRGASYGYTF.

The V gene is TRBV6-4, the J gene TRBJ1-1, with D possibly being TRBD1 (5 bases). V lost 6 bases, J lost 0 bases, and 14 bases lay in between. CDR3 length: 15 residues. Germline V gene data show CDR1 as MRHNA and CDR2 as SNTAGT. The CDR3 sequence is CASRRSEGMNTEAFF. Written as DNA, the CDR3 is TGTGCCAGCAGGCGGTCGGAGGGGATGAACACTGAAGCTTTCTTT.

This clone was detected only once. This chain uses TRBV7-2 with TRBJ2-5; D is unclear. The germline CDR1 and CDR2 sequences are SGHTA and FQGNSA. Trimming removed 1 base at V and 2 bases at J, with 8 bases between. The CDR3 is made up of 14 amino acids. CDR3 nucleotide sequence: TGTGCCAGCAGCTTAGACAGAGTACAAGAGACCCAGTACTTC. Translating it yields CASSLDRVQETQYF.

J is TRBJ2-3 and V is TRBV28; 9 nucleotides align to TRBD1. The germline V gene has CDR1 MDHEN and CDR2 SYDVKM. V shed 6 bases and J 2 bases; nucleotides not matched to a gene: 6. The CDR3 loop spans 15 amino acids. CDR3 sequence: CASSPGTGFTDTQYF. CDR3 nucleotide sequence: TGTGCCAGCAGCCCCGGGACAGGGTTCACAGATACGCAGTATTTT.

The chain is built from TRBV6-5 and TRBJ2-1; D ambiguous. Trimming left V 2 bases short and J 9 bases short, with 11 bases between. CDR1 and CDR2 from the germline V gene are MNHEY and SVGAGI. This CDR3 comprises 13 residues. As DNA, the CDR3 is TGTGCCAGCAGTTACACCCGGGTCGGTGAGCAGTTCTTC. Its translation: CASSYTRVGEQFF.

This clone was observed a handful of times. This chain connects TRBV5-4 to TRBJ1-1; 7 bases are shared with TRBD1. Germline values: CDR1 SGHNT, CDR2 YYREEE (reference sequence). This CDR3 is built from 15 residues. The V segment lost 0 bases and the J segment 3 bases; nucleotides outside the gene matches: 5. CDR3 amino acids: CASSLGIDRDTEAFF. CDR3 nucleotide sequence: TGTGCCAGCAGCTTGGGAATTGACAGGGACACTGAAGCTTTCTTT.